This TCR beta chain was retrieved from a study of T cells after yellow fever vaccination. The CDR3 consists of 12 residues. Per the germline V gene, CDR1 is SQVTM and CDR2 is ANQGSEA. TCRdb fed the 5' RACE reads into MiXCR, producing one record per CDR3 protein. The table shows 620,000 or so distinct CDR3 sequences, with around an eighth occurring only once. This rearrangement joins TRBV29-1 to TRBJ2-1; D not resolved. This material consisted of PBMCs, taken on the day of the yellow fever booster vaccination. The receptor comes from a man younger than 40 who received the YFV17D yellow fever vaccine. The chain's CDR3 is CSASATYNEQFF. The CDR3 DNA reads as TGCAGTGCGAGCGCCACATACAATGAGCAGTTCTTC.